This is a list of T cell receptor beta chains from one sample in a study of blood T cell repertoires in COVID-19. Sequencing used immunoSEQ multiplex PCR; TCRdb keeps in-frame clones, though not all of them. The sample has about 290,000 clones; 89% are singletons. The material sequenced was peripheral blood. These receptors originate from a woman in her thirties or forties who had recovered from COVID-19. The CDR3 runs from the conserved cysteine through the conserved F or W. The D gene is left open where the match is weak. Size values are once, few and many counts, or a class for expanded clones, and some rows have none.

CDR3aa: CASSLSEGVNTEAFF; CDR3nt: TGCGCCAGCAGCCTAAGTGAGGGTGTGAACACTGAAGCTTTCTTT; v_gene: TRBV4-1; len: 15; abundance: -; j_gene: TRBJ1-1; d_gene: -
CDR3aa: CASSPRTDGASGNTIYF; CDR3nt: TGCGCCAGCAGCCCCCGGACAGACGGAGCCTCTGGAAACACCATATATTTT; v_gene: TRBV4-1; len: 17; abundance: -; j_gene: TRBJ1-3; d_gene: -
CDR3aa: CASSAGQGATNEKLFF; CDR3nt: TGTGCCAGCAGCGCCGGACAGGGGGCAACTAATGAAAAACTGTTTTTT; v_gene: TRBV7-9; len: 16; abundance: -; j_gene: TRBJ1-4; d_gene: TRBD1
CDR3aa: CASSVLEQPSHGYTF; CDR3nt: TGTGCCAGCAGCGTTCTCGAACAGCCCTCCCATGGCTACACCTTC; v_gene: TRBV9; len: 15; abundance: -; j_gene: TRBJ1-2; d_gene: -
CDR3aa: CASSLDPVGTANEKLFF; CDR3nt: TGTGCCAGCAGCTTAGATCCCGTGGGGACAGCAAATGAAAAACTGTTTTTT; v_gene: TRBV11-2; len: 17; abundance: -; j_gene: TRBJ1-4; d_gene: TRBD1
CDR3aa: CASSSRARGYTF; CDR3nt: TGTGCCAGCAGTTCGCGGGCCAGGGGCTACACCTTC; v_gene: TRBV9; len: 12; abundance: -; j_gene: TRBJ1-2; d_gene: -
CDR3aa: CASSLDRVNTEAFF; CDR3nt: TGTGCCAGCAGCTTGGACAGGGTTAACACTGAAGCTTTCTTT; v_gene: TRBV5-4; len: 14; abundance: -; j_gene: TRBJ1-1; d_gene: -
CDR3aa: CASSEGEVPSSYEQYF; CDR3nt: TGTGCCAGCAGCGAGGGTGAGGTACCGAGCTCCTACGAGCAGTACTTC; v_gene: TRBV28; len: 16; abundance: -; j_gene: TRBJ2-7; d_gene: -
CDR3aa: CASGTTGSGGRASSEQFF; CDR3nt: TGTGCCAGCGGAACAACAGGGTCCGGCGGGCGGGCCTCGTCTGAGCAGTTCTTC; v_gene: TRBV5-6; len: 18; abundance: -; j_gene: TRBJ2-1; d_gene: -
CDR3aa: CASRATGMGDEQYF; CDR3nt: TGTGCCAGCAGGGCCACAGGGATGGGGGACGAGCAGTACTTC; v_gene: TRBV27; len: 14; abundance: -; j_gene: TRBJ2-7; d_gene: -
CDR3aa: CAWSSGVGTDTQYF; CDR3nt: TGTGCCTGGAGTTCGGGGGTAGGCACAGATACGCAGTATTTT; v_gene: TRBV30; len: 14; abundance: -; j_gene: TRBJ2-3; d_gene: -
CDR3aa: CASSASGTSGLHGQFF; CDR3nt: TGCGCCAGCAGTGCCTCCGGGACTAGCGGTCTACATGGTCAGTTCTTC; v_gene: TRBV10-2; len: 16; abundance: once; j_gene: TRBJ2-1; d_gene: TRBD2
CDR3aa: CASSLDNAGAFF; CDR3nt: TGTGCCAGCAGCTTAGATAATGCCGGAGCTTTCTTT; v_gene: TRBV11-3; len: 12; abundance: -; j_gene: TRBJ1-1; d_gene: -
CDR3aa: CASKREGNTGELFF; CDR3nt: TGTGCCAGTAAACGGGAGGGAAACACCGGGGAGCTGTTTTTT; v_gene: TRBV19; len: 14; abundance: few; j_gene: TRBJ2-2; d_gene: TRBD2
CDR3aa: CASGHQETQYF; CDR3nt: TGTGCCAGTGGGCACCAAGAGACCCAGTACTTC; v_gene: TRBV2; len: 11; abundance: -; j_gene: TRBJ2-5; d_gene: -
CDR3aa: CASRPGANTGELFF; CDR3nt: TGTGCCAGCAGACCAGGGGCGAACACCGGGGAGCTGTTTTTT; v_gene: TRBV28; len: 14; abundance: -; j_gene: TRBJ2-2; d_gene: -
CDR3aa: CASSLAAGPNTEAFF; CDR3nt: TGTGCCAGCAGCTTGGCCGCAGGGCCGAACACTGAAGCTTTCTTT; v_gene: TRBV5-4; len: 15; abundance: few; j_gene: TRBJ1-1; d_gene: -
CDR3aa: CASSLDSNEQFF; CDR3nt: TGTGCCAGCAGCTTAGACTCGAATGAGCAGTTCTTC; v_gene: TRBV7-3; len: 12; abundance: -; j_gene: TRBJ2-1; d_gene: -
CDR3aa: CASRSAGASYGYTF; CDR3nt: TGTGCCAGCAGATCAGCGGGGGCTAGCTATGGCTACACCTTC; v_gene: TRBV9; len: 14; abundance: -; j_gene: TRBJ1-2; d_gene: -
CDR3aa: CASSPGGSPLHF; CDR3nt: TGTGCCAGCAGCCCAGGGGGTTCACCCCTCCACTTT; v_gene: TRBV9; len: 12; abundance: -; j_gene: TRBJ1-6; d_gene: TRBD1
CDR3aa: CASSSPGSGSYEQYF; CDR3nt: TGTGCCAGCAGTTCTCCAGGTAGCGGCTCCTACGAGCAGTACTTC; v_gene: TRBV28; len: 15; abundance: -; j_gene: TRBJ2-7; d_gene: -
CDR3aa: CAISESSGSYNEQFF; CDR3nt: TGTGCCATCAGTGAGTCGAGCGGGAGTTACAATGAGCAGTTCTTC; v_gene: TRBV10-3; len: 15; abundance: -; j_gene: TRBJ2-1; d_gene: TRBD2
CDR3aa: CASSTGGGSSGANVLTF; CDR3nt: TGTGCCAGCAGTACCGGGGGAGGCTCCTCTGGGGCCAACGTCCTGACTTTC; v_gene: TRBV28; len: 17; abundance: -; j_gene: TRBJ2-6; d_gene: -
CDR3aa: CASSLYRVTFF; CDR3nt: TGTGCCAGCAGTCTCTACAGGGTGACTTTCTTC; v_gene: TRBV27; len: 11; abundance: -; j_gene: TRBJ1-2; d_gene: -
CDR3aa: CASSSGVSRDQPQYF; CDR3nt: TGTGCCAGTAGCTCGGGAGTTTCTCGCGATCAGCCCCAGTATTTT; v_gene: TRBV19; len: 15; abundance: -; j_gene: TRBJ2-3; d_gene: -
CDR3aa: CASSQGQGAADTQYF; CDR3nt: TGTGCCAGCAGCCAGGGACAGGGGGCCGCAGATACGCAGTATTTT; v_gene: TRBV3-1/TRBV3-2; len: 15; abundance: -; j_gene: TRBJ2-3; d_gene: TRBD1